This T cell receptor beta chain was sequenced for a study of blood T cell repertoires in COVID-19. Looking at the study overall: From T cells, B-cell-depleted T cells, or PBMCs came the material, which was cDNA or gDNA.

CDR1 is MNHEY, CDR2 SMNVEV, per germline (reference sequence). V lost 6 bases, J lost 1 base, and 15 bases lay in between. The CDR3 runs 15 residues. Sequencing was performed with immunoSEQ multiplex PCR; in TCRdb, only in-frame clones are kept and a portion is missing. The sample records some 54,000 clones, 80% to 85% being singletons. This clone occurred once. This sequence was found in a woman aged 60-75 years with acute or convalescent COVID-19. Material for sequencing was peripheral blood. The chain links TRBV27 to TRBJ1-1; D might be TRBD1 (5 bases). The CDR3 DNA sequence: TGTGCCAGCAGACTCGTCCAGGGTGGGAACACTGAAGCTTTCTTT. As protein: CASRLVQGGNTEAFF.